This T cell receptor (beta chain) derives from a study of OX40 agonist ivuxolimab in advanced cancers. In the study overall: Antecedent anti-PD-1, anti-PD-L1 or anti-CTLA-4 therapy was permissible, with approximately 44% having received some.

Patients were ineligible given autoimmune disease history or systemic immunosuppression. Produced via immunoSEQ multiplex PCR; TCRdb's table is partial and in-frame only. The table lists tens of thousands of clones, about 92% of them singletons. This CDR3 spans 15 amino acids. V was trimmed by 6 bases and J by 2 bases, leaving 14 bases between them. Germline V CDR1 and CDR2: SGDLS, YYNGEE. The gene calls are TRBV9 and TRBJ2-2; D is perhaps TRBD1 or TRBD2 (5 bases each). The receptor's source is an adult with an advanced solid tumor such as melanoma, head and neck, liver or kidney cancer. Source: CD4+ or CD8+ T cells sorted from blood, taken in a trial of the OX40 agonist ivuxolimab. The chain's CDR3 is CASNVGDHNTGELFF. The CDR3 bases are TGTGCCAGCAACGTTGGGGACCACAACACCGGGGAGCTGTTTTTT. Together with reference TRBV9 and TRBJ2-2, the CDR3 gives the full variable domain: DSGVTQTPKHLITATGQRVTLRCSPRSGDLSVYWYQQSLDQGLQFLIQYYNGEERAKGNILERFSAQQFPDLHSELNLSSLELGDSALYFCASNVGDHNTGELFFGEGSRLTVL.